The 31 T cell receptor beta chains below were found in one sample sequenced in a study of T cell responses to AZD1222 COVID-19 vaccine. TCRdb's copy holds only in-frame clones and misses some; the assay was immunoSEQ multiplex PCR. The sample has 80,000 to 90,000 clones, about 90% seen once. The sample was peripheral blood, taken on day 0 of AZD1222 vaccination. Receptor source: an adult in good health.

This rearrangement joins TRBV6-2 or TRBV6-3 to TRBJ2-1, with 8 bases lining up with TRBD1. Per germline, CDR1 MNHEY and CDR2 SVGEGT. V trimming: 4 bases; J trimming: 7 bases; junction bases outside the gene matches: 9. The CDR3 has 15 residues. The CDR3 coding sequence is TGTGCCAGCAGTTTCAGGGGGCTCGTTAAGAATGAGCAGTTCTTC. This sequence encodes CASSFRGLVKNEQFF.

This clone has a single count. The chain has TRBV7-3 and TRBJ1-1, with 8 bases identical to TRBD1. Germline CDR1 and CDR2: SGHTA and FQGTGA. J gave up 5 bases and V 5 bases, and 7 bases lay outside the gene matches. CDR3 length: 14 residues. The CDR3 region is CASSNQGAATEAFF. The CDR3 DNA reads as TGTGCCAGCAGCAACCAGGGGGCTGCGACTGAAGCTTTCTTT.

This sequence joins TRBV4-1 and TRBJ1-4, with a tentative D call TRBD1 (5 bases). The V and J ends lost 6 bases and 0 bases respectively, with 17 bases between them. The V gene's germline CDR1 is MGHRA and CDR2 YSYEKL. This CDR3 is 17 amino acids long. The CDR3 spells CASRNVGGAPTNEKLFF. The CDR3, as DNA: TGCGCCAGCAGAAACGTCGGGGGAGCACCAACTAATGAAAAACTGTTTTTT.

The CDR3 bases are TGTGCCAGCAGCTTTGGGGGGAAAGGCACAGATACGCAGTATTTT. Amino acids: CASSFGGKGTDTQYF. The chain employs TRBV7-6 and TRBJ2-3; a possible D gene is TRBD2 (6 bases). Germline V gives CDR1 SGHVS, CDR2 FNYEAQ. CDR3 length: 15 residues. V was clipped by 3 bases and J by 1 base, with 11 bases between them. The complete variable domain, with remaining parts taken from reference TRBV7-6 and TRBJ2-3, reads GAGVSQSPRYKVTKRGQDVALRCDPISGHVSLYWYRQALGQGPEFLTYFNYEAQQDKSGLPNDRFSAERPEGSISTLTIQRTEQRDSAMYRCASSFGGKGTDTQYFGPGTRLTVL.

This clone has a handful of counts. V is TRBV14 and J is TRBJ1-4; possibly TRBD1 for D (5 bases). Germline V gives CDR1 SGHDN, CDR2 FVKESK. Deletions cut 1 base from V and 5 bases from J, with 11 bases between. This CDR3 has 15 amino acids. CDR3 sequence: CASSQAGGRNEKLFF. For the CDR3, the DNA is TGTGCCAGCAGCCAAGCGGGGGGAAGGAATGAAAAACTGTTTTTT.

CDR3 sequence: CASSARTSGSWGEQYF. As DNA, the CDR3 is TGTGCCAGCAGCGCCCGGACTAGCGGGAGTTGGGGCGAGCAGTACTTC. The chain joins TRBV7-2 to TRBJ2-7; 13 nucleotides line up with TRBD2. J gave up 6 bases and V 5 bases, and 10 bases lay outside the gene matches. Germline V lookup: CDR1 SGHTA, CDR2 FQGNSA. This CDR3 region has 16 residues.

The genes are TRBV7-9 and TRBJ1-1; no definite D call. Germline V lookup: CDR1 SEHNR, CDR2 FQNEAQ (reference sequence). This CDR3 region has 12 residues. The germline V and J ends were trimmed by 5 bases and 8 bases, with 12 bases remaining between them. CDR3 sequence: CASSARTNEAFF. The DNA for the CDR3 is TGTGCCAGCAGCGCCCGGACCAACGAAGCTTTCTTT. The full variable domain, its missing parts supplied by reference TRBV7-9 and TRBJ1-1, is DTGVSQNPRHKITKRGQNVTFRCDPISEHNRLYWYRQTLGQGPEFLTYFQNEAQLEKSRLLSDRFSAERPKGSFSTLEIQRTEQGDSAMYLCASSARTNEAFFGQGTRLTVV.

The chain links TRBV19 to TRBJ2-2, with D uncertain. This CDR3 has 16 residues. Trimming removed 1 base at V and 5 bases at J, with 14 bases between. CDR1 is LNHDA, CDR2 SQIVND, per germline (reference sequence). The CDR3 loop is CASSIGATSRTGELFF. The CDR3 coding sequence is TGTGCCAGTAGTATAGGCGCTACCAGTCGAACCGGGGAGCTGTTTTTT.

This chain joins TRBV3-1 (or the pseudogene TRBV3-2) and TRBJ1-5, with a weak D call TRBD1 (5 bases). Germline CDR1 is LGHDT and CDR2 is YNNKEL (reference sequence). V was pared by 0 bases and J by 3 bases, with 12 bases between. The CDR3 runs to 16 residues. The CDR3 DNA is TGTGCCAGCAGCCAAGACGGCGGGACCCCCAATCAGCCCCAGCATTTT. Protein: CASSQDGGTPNQPQHF.

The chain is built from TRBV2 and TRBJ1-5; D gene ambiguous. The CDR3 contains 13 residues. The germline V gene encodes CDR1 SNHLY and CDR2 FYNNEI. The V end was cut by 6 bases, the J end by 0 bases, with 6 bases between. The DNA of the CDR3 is TGTGCCAGCAGAACCCGTAGCAATCAGCCCCAGCATTTT. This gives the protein CASRTRSNQPQHF.

The CDR3 here is CASSTYRGRAGELFF. The CDR3 DNA is TGTGCCAGCAGCACCTACAGGGGCCGGGCCGGGGAGCTGTTTTTT. The J gene is TRBJ2-2, the V gene TRBV7-2; 7 bases agree with TRBD1. V dropped 5 bases and J dropped 6; count of bases not matched to a gene: 9. Germline-derived CDR1 and CDR2 are SGHTA and FQGNSA. The CDR3 runs to 15 residues.

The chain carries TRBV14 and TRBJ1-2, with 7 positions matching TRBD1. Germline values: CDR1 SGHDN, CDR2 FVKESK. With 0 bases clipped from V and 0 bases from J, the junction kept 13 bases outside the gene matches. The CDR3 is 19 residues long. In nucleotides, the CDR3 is TGTGCCAGCAGCCAAGAAACCTGGGGACAGACGTCGCCTAACTATGGCTACACCTTC. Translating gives CASSQETWGQTSPNYGYTF.

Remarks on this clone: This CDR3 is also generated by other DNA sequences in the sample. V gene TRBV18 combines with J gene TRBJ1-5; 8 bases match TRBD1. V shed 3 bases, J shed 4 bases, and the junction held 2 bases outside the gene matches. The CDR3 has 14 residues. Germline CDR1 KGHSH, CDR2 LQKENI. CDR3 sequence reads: CASSPGTGNQPQHF. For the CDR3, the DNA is TGTGCCAGCTCACCCGGGACAGGTAATCAGCCCCAGCATTTT.

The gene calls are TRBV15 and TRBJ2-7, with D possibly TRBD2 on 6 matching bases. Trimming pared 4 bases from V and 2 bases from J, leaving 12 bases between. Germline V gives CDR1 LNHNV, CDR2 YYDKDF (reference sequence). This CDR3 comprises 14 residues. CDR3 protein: CATSTAGSPYEQYF. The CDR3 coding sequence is TGTGCCACCAGCACGGCGGGATCCCCCTACGAGCAGTACTTC.

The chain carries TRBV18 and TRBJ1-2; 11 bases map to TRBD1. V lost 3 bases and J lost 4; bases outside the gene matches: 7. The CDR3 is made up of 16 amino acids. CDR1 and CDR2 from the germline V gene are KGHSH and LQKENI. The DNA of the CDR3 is TGTGCCAGCTCACCGGCGGGACAGGGGGTGATCTATGGCTACACCTTC. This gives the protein CASSPAGQGVIYGYTF.

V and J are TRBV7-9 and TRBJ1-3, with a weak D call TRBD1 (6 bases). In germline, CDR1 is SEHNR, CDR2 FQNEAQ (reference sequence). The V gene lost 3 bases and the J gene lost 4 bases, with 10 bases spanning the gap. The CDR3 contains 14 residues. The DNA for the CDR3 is TGTGCCAGCAGCTTCCGGGGGGCAGGAAACACCATATATTTT. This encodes CASSFRGAGNTIYF.

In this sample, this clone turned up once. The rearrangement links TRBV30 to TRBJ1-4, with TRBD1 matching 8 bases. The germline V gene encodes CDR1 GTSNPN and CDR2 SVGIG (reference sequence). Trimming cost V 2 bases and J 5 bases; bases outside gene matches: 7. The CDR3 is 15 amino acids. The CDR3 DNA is TGTGCCTGGAGTCCCGGACAGGGCGGGAATGAAAAACTGTTTTTT. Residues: CAWSPGQGGNEKLFF. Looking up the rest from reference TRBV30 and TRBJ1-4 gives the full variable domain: SQTIHQWPATLVQPVGSPLSLECTVEGTSNPNLYWYRQAAGRGLQLLFYSVGIGQISSEVPQNLSASRPQDRQFILSSKKLLLSDSGFYLCAWSPGQGGNEKLFFGSGTQLSVL.

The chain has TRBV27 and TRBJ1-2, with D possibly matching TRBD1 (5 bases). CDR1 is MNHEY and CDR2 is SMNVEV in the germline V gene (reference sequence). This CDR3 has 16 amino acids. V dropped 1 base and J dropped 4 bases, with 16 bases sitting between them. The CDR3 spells CASSLWPGTEFYGYTF. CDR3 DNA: TGTGCCAGCAGTTTATGGCCAGGGACCGAGTTCTATGGCTACACCTTC.

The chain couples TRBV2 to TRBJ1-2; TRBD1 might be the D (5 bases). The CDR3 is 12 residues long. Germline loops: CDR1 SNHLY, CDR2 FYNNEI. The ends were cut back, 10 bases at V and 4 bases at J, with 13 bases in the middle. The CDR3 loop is CAITRQIYGYTF. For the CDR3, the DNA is TGTGCCATCACCCGACAGATCTATGGCTACACCTTC.

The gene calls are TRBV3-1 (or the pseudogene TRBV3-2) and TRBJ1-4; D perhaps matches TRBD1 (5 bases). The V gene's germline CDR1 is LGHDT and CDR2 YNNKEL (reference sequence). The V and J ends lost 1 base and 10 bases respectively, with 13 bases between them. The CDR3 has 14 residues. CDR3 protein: CASSQGGTGGKLFF. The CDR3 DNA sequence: TGTGCCAGCAGCCAAGGGGGGACGGGGGGAAAACTGTTTTTT.

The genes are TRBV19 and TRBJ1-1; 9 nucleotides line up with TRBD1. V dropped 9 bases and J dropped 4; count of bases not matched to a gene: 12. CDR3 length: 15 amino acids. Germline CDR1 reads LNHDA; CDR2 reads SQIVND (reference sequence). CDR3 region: CASPPSGQGGTEAFF. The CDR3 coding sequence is TGTGCCAGCCCCCCGTCGGGACAGGGTGGCACTGAAGCTTTCTTT.

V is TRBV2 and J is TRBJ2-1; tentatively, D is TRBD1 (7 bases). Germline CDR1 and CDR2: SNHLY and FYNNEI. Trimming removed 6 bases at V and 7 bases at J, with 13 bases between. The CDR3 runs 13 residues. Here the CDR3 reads CASRTGRGNEQFF. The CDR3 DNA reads TGTGCCAGCAGGACAGGGCGGGGAAATGAGCAGTTCTTC.

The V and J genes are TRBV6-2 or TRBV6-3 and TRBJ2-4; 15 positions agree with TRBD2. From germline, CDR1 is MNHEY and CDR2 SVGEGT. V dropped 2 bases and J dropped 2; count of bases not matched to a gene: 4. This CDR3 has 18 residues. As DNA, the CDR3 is TGTGCCAGCAGTTACCCAGGACTAGCGGGAGGGACCAAAAACATTCAGTACTTC. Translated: CASSYPGLAGGTKNIQYF.

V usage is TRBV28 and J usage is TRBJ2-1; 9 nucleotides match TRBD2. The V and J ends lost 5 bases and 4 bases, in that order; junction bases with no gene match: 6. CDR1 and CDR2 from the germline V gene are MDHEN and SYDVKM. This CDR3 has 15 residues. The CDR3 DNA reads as TGTGCCAGCAGTCCTCTAGCGGGGAGATACAATGAGCAGTTCTTC. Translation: CASSPLAGRYNEQFF.

CDR3 DNA sequence: TGCAGCGTACCACCCAGCCCTGGGGGGCCAATGTATGAGCAGTTCTTC. Translating it yields CSVPPSPGGPMYEQFF. The chain is built from TRBV29-1 and TRBJ2-1; D may correspond to TRBD1 or TRBD2 (6 bases each). Germline CDR1 SQVTM, CDR2 ANQGSEA. Deletions cut 6 bases from V and 8 bases from J, with 26 bases between. This CDR3 region has 16 residues.

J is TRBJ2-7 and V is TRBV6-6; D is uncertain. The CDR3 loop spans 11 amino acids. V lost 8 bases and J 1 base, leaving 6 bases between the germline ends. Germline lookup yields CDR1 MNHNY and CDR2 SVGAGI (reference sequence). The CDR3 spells CASQESYEQYF. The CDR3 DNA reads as TGTGCCAGCCAGGAGTCCTACGAGCAGTACTTC.

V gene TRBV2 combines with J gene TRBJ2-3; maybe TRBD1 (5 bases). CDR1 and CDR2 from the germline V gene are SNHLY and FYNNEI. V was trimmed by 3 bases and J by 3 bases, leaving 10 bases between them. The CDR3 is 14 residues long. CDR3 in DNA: TGTGCCAGCAGTGACACAGGACAAACAGATACGCAGTATTTT. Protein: CASSDTGQTDTQYF.

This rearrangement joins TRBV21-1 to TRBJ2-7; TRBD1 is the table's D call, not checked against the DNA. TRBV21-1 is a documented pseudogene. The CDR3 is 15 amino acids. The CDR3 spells CADTANKHHTYEQYF. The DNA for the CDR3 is TGTGCCGACACGGCCAATAAACATCACACCTACGAGCAGTACTTC.

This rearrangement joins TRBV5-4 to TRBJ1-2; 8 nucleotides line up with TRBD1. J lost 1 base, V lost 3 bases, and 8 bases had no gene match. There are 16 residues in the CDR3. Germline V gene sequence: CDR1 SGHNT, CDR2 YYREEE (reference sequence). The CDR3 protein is CASSSFGTGSNYGYTF. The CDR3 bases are TGTGCCAGCAGCTCTTTCGGGACAGGAAGTAACTATGGCTACACCTTC.

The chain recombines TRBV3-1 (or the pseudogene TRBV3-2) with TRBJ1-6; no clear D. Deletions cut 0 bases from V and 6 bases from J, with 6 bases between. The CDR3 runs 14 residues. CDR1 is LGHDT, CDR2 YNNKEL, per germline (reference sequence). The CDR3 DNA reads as TGTGCCAGCAGCCAAGATATCAGTAATTCACCCCTCCACTTT. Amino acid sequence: CASSQDISNSPLHF.

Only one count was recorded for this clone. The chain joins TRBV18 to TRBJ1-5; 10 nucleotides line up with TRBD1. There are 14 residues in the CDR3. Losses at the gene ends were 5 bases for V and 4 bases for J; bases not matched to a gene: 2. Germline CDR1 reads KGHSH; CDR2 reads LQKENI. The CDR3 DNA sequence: TGTGCCAGCTCAGAGGACAGGGGGAATCAGCCCCAGCATTTT. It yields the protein CASSEDRGNQPQHF.